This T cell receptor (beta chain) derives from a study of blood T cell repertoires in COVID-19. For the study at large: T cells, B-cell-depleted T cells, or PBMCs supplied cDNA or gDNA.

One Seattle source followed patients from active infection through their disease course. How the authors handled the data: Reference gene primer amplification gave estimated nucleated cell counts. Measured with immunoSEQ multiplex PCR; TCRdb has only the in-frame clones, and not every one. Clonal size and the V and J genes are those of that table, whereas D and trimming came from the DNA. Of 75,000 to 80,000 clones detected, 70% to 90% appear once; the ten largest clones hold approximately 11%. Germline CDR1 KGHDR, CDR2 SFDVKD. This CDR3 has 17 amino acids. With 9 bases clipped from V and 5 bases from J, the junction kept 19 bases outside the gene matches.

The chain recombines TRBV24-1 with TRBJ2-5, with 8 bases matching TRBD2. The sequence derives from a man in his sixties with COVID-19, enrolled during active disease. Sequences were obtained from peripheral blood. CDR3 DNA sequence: TGTGCCACCGGGATGGGGGCAGCGGGAGTTCAGGGGGAGACCCAGTACTTC. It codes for CATGMGAAGVQGETQYF.